The clone carrying this T cell receptor (beta chain) showed up many times. The source of the sample is a study of CD8+CD57+ T cells in acquired aplastic anemia. Study information: Sorted CD4+ and CD8+ cells yielded roughly 3.4 ug of DNA on average.

Sequenced patients had shown CD8+CD57+ cell expansion by flow cytometry. TCR beta VDJ and CDR3 were profiled, and genomic DNA was the template. TCRdb reprocessed the reads with MiXCR, giving one entry per CDR3 protein. In the table there are some 170,000 distinct CDR3 sequences, around 48% of which are singletons. CDR1 and CDR2 (germline): MNHNS, SASEGT. V lost 5 bases and J lost 6; bases outside the gene matches: 18. The CDR3 has 17 amino acids. The TCR was taken from a human donor with aplastic anemia. The chain uses TRBV6-1 and TRBJ1-2; 7 bases match TRBD1. Sequenced: sorted CD4+, CD8+, or CD8+CD57+ T cells (not recorded which) from PBMCs. CDR3 loop: CASSPTIGTVHYDGYTF. CDR3 DNA: TGTGCCAGCAGTCCTACTATCGGGACAGTGCATTATGATGGCTACACCTTC.